Listed here are 32 T cell receptor beta chains from one sample, sequenced in a study of blood T cell repertoires in COVID-19. The protocol was immunoSEQ multiplex PCR, while the TCRdb copy is restricted to in-frame clones and leaves out a portion. The sample yields almost 95,000 clones, 80% to 85% seen once. What was sequenced was peripheral blood. The receptors here all came from a man aged 55 to 70 with acute or convalescent COVID-19.

The J gene is TRBJ1-2, the V gene TRBV19; no definite D call. V lost 6 bases and J 8 bases, leaving 19 bases between the germline ends. The CDR3 covers 14 residues. Germline values: CDR1 LNHDA, CDR2 SQIVND (reference sequence). The CDR3 region has the DNA TGTGCCAGTAGGGATTTTAACCGGGGAAACGGCTACACCTTC. This codes for CASRDFNRGNGYTF. Complete variable domain (other parts from reference TRBV19 and TRBJ1-2): DGGITQSPKYLFRKEGQNVTLSCEQNLNHDAMYWYRQDPGQGLRLIYYSQIVNDFQKGDIAEGYSVSREKKESFPLTVTSAQKNPTAFYLCASRDFNRGNGYTFGSGTRLTVV.

The chain employs TRBV19 and TRBJ2-6, with unresolved D. Trimming removed 1 base from V and 2 bases from J, with 6 bases in between. From germline, CDR1 is LNHDA and CDR2 SQIVND (reference sequence). The CDR3 loop spans 15 amino acids. This chain's CDR3 is CASSIVQAGANVLTF. The DNA of the CDR3 is TGTGCCAGTAGTATAGTCCAGGCTGGGGCCAACGTCCTGACTTTC.

This chain uses TRBV11-2 with TRBJ2-7; 7 bases are a match to TRBD2. Looked up from germline, CDR1 is SGHAT and CDR2 is FQNNGV. V gave up 0 bases and J gave up 3 bases; unmatched junction bases: 5. This CDR3 has 15 amino acids. CDR3 protein: CASSLEAGDHYEQYF. DNA of the CDR3: TGTGCCAGCAGCTTAGAGGCGGGAGACCACTACGAGCAGTACTTC.

The chain has TRBV7-6 and TRBJ2-7, with 11 bases fitting TRBD1. The CDR3 contains 14 residues. The germline V gene encodes CDR1 SGHVS and CDR2 FNYEAQ. J gave up 5 bases and V 1 base, and 1 base lay outside the gene matches. The CDR3, as DNA: TGTGCCAGCAGCTTAGGGACAGGGGGCCACGAGCAGTACTTC. Translation gives CASSLGTGGHEQYF.

The chain combines TRBV5-5 with TRBJ1-5; maybe TRBD1 (6 bases). CDR1 and CDR2 (germline): SGHKS, YYEKEE (reference sequence). The ends were cut back, 0 bases at V and 1 base at J, with 8 bases in the middle. The CDR3 covers 15 residues. The CDR3 DNA reads TGTGCCAGCAGCTTGGTAGGACAGAGCAATCAGCCCCAGCATTTT. The encoded protein is CASSLVGQSNQPQHF.

V usage is TRBV3-1 (or the pseudogene TRBV3-2) and J usage is TRBJ2-7; possibly TRBD2 for D (5 bases). Per the germline V gene, CDR1 is LGHDT and CDR2 is YNNKEL (reference sequence). CDR3 size: 15 residues. Trimming pared 3 bases from V and 3 bases from J, leaving 15 bases between. The CDR3 DNA reads as TGTGCCAGCAGCCACATTACCGAGCGGAACTACGAGCAGTACTTC. Protein: CASSHITERNYEQYF.

This clone has only a few counts. This chain joins TRBV25-1 and TRBJ1-2, with D possibly matching TRBD1 (6 bases). Trimming took off 5 bases at V and 7 bases at J, with 14 bases between the two ends. This CDR3 is built from 13 residues. The germline CDR1 and CDR2 sequences are MGHDK and SYGVNS. For the CDR3, the DNA is TGTGCCAGCAGTAGAGGGGGGGTTGGTGGCTACACCTTC. Protein product: CASSRGGVGGYTF.

This chain joins TRBV5-8 and TRBJ2-5; tentative D call: TRBD2 (5 bases). Trimming removed 1 base from V and 7 bases from J, with 11 bases in between. Germline values: CDR1 SGHTS, CDR2 YDEGEE. CDR3 length: 13 residues. The CDR3 DNA sequence: TGTGCCAGCAGCTTGACCGGGGATCCGACCCAGTACTTC. Its translation: CASSLTGDPTQYF.

The chain has TRBV2 and TRBJ1-5, with 9 bases aligning to TRBD1. This CDR3 has 15 amino acids. V lost 5 bases, J lost 6 bases, and 8 bases stayed unmatched. Germline CDR1 and CDR2: SNHLY and FYNNEI. As DNA, the CDR3 is TGTGCCAGCAGTTCTCCGGGACAGGGAAGTCAGCCCCAGCATTTT. It codes for CASSSPGQGSQPQHF.

This rearrangement joins TRBV9 to TRBJ1-1; TRBD1 matches 7 bases. The CDR3 has 14 residues. V shed 3 bases, J shed 0 bases, and the junction held 2 bases outside the gene matches. CDR1 and CDR2 (germline): SGDLS, YYNGEE. The CDR3: CASSGGQLNTEAFF. The CDR3 region has the DNA TGTGCCAGCAGCGGGGGACAGCTGAACACTGAAGCTTTCTTT. Filled out from reference TRBV9 and TRBJ1-1, the complete variable domain reads DSGVTQTPKHLITATGQRVTLRCSPRSGDLSVYWYQQSLDQGLQFLIQYYNGEERAKGNILERFSAQQFPDLHSELNLSSLELGDSALYFCASSGGQLNTEAFFGQGTRLTVV.

Only one count was recorded for this clone. The chain couples TRBV19 to TRBJ1-1; 10 bases fit TRBD1. This CDR3 has 16 residues. Looked up from germline, CDR1 is LNHDA and CDR2 is SQIVND (reference sequence). V was pared by 5 bases and J by 6 bases, with 12 bases of the junction left unmatched. For the CDR3, the DNA is TGTGCCAGTAGTTTACTAACGACAGGGGGCTTCGCTGAAGCTTTCTTT. Translating gives CASSLLTTGGFAEAFF.

The V call is TRBV12-3 or TRBV12-4, the J call TRBJ1-2, with D maybe TRBD1 (5 bases). V was clipped by 8 bases and J by 6 bases, with 13 bases between them. The CDR3 sequence is 12 residues long. The DNA for the CDR3 is TGTGCCAGCGCCGACGGCAGGGATGGCTACACCTTC. Translated: CASADGRDGYTF.

The chain has TRBV4-3 and TRBJ1-2; D may be TRBD1 (6 bases). Trimming left V 1 base short and J 8 bases short, with 14 bases between. There are 14 residues in the CDR3. The germline gives CDR1 LGHNA, CDR2 YSLEER. Here the CDR3 reads CASSQGEGGGGYTF. CDR3 bases: TGCGCCAGCAGCCAAGGGGAGGGGGGAGGCGGCTACACCTTC.

The chain employs TRBV9 and TRBJ1-1; the D is unclear. The CDR3 contains 13 residues. V lost 0 bases and J lost 0, with 3 bases in between. Germline V gives CDR1 SGDLS, CDR2 YYNGEE. The CDR3 reads CASSVALNTEAFF. CDR3 DNA: TGTGCCAGCAGCGTAGCTTTGAACACTGAAGCTTTCTTT. Filled out from reference TRBV9 and TRBJ1-1, the complete variable domain reads DSGVTQTPKHLITATGQRVTLRCSPRSGDLSVYWYQQSLDQGLQFLIQYYNGEERAKGNILERFSAQQFPDLHSELNLSSLELGDSALYFCASSVALNTEAFFGQGTRLTVV.

This clone was counted once. The limits of the CDR3 on the DNA are not certain, so only TCRdb's listed CDR3 is given. This sequence joins TRBV30 and TRBJ1-2. Inclusive of both ends, the CDR3 amounts to 12 amino acids. The germline V gene encodes CDR1 GTSNPN and CDR2 SVGIG (reference sequence). The chain's CDR3 is CAWSVDVAGGTF.

This clone has a handful of counts. This sequence joins TRBV18 and TRBJ1-5, with TRBD1 matching over 7 bases. This CDR3 has 17 residues. V was pared by 6 bases and J by 0 bases, with 11 bases of the junction left unmatched. Germline-derived CDR1 and CDR2 are KGHSH and LQKENI. CDR3 region: CASSRTGTANSNQPQHF. CDR3 nucleotides: TGTGCCAGCTCTCGGACCGGGACAGCAAATAGCAATCAGCCCCAGCATTTT.

The rearrangement joins TRBV9 to TRBJ1-6, with D maybe TRBD1 (5 bases). In germline, CDR1 is SGDLS, CDR2 YYNGEE. Trimming took 0 bases from V and 9 from J, leaving 13 bases between them. The CDR3 is made up of 15 amino acids. Written as DNA, the CDR3 is TGTGCCAGCAGCGTAGGTTCAGGGTCCAGTTCACCCCTCCACTTT. Translated: CASSVGSGSSSPLHF.

The chain employs TRBV5-4 and TRBJ2-5, with TRBD2 matching 8 bases. V gave up 2 bases and J gave up 5 bases; unmatched junction bases: 5. The CDR3 is made up of 14 amino acids. CDR1 is SGHNT and CDR2 is YYREEE in the germline V gene (reference sequence). The CDR3 nucleotides are TGTGCCAGCAGCTTTCGGACTAGCCTGGAGACCCAGTACTTC. As protein: CASSFRTSLETQYF.

The V gene is TRBV11-2, the J gene TRBJ1-1; D is possibly TRBD1 (5 bases). V lost 5 bases and J 11 bases, leaving 24 bases between the germline ends. The CDR3 runs to 15 residues. Germline V gene sequence: CDR1 SGHAT, CDR2 FQNNGV. This chain's CDR3 is CASSPAAGGVAEAFF. Here the CDR3 DNA reads TGTGCCAGCAGCCCGGCCGCCGGGGGTGTAGCGGAGGCTTTCTTT.

The chain carries TRBV6-5 and TRBJ1-2; TRBD1 matches at 7 bases. The germline V gene has CDR1 MNHEY and CDR2 SVGAGI. The CDR3 covers 12 residues. V dropped 8 bases and J dropped 8; count of bases not matched to a gene: 8. CDR3: CASQQGQRGYTF. The CDR3 nucleotides read TGTGCCAGCCAACAGGGGCAGAGGGGCTACACCTTC.

V usage is TRBV11-1 and J usage is TRBJ1-1; D call uncertain. CDR1 is SGHAT and CDR2 is FQDESV in the germline V gene (reference sequence). V dropped 2 bases and J dropped 2 bases, with 6 bases sitting between them. This CDR3 contains 13 residues. The CDR3 loop reads CASSLSLNTEAFF. In DNA form, the CDR3 reads TGTGCCAGCAGCTTATCCCTAAACACTGAAGCTTTCTTT.

The chain recombines TRBV25-1 with TRBJ1-4; 7 nucleotides match TRBD1. CDR3 length: 14 residues. Germline V gives CDR1 MGHDK, CDR2 SYGVNS. After removal of 1 base from V and 5 bases from J, the junction contained 1 base not matched to a gene. CDR3 sequence (DNA): TGTGCCAGCAGTGAATCGACAGGGAATGAAAAACTGTTTTTT. This codes for CASSESTGNEKLFF.

V gene TRBV4-1 combines with J gene TRBJ1-4; TRBD1 aligns across 8 bases. The V segment lost 3 bases and the J segment 7 bases; nucleotides outside the gene matches: 13. This CDR3 spans 17 amino acids. Germline V gene lookup returns CDR1 MGHRA and CDR2 YSYEKL. The CDR3, as DNA: TGCGCCAGCAGCCACCCTCACACACAGGGGGGTCGTGAAAAACTGTTTTTT. This translates into CASSHPHTQGGREKLFF.

This chain links TRBV3-1 (or the pseudogene TRBV3-2) with TRBJ2-7; tentatively, D is TRBD2 (5 bases). The CDR3 has 16 residues. Germline-derived CDR1 and CDR2 are LGHDT and YNNKEL (reference sequence). The V end lost 0 bases, the J end lost 1 base, and 13 bases lay between the germline ends. This CDR3 reads CASSQDGGSKSYEQYF. For the CDR3, the DNA is TGTGCCAGCAGCCAAGATGGTGGGAGTAAATCCTACGAGCAGTACTTC.

The V and J genes are TRBV7-3 and TRBJ2-1, with 10 bases fitting TRBD1. V lost 1 base, J lost 5 bases, and 5 bases stayed unmatched. CDR3 length: 16 amino acids. CDR1 and CDR2 from the germline V gene are SGHTA and FQGTGA. Here the CDR3 DNA reads TGTGCCAGCAGCTTAAAAGGTGGGACAGGGGACAATGAGCAGTTCTTC. Its translation is CASSLKGGTGDNEQFF.

The chain links TRBV4-3 to TRBJ1-4; 7 bases match TRBD1. V lost 0 bases and J lost 7; bases outside the gene matches: 11. Germline CDR1 is LGHNA and CDR2 is YSLEER. The CDR3 is made up of 17 amino acids. The CDR3, as DNA: TGCGCCAGCAGCCAAGAGCCAGGGGGAGTCTTTACTGAAAAACTGTTTTTT. It encodes CASSQEPGGVFTEKLFF.

The chain has TRBV24-1 and TRBJ1-5; D unresolved. Germline V CDR1 and CDR2: KGHDR, SFDVKD. V gave up 7 bases and J gave up 5 bases, with 14 bases separating them. The CDR3 is made up of 14 amino acids. Here the CDR3 reads CATRGPDRDQPQHF. CDR3 in DNA: TGTGCCACCAGGGGCCCAGATCGCGATCAGCCCCAGCATTTT.

The gene calls are TRBV10-1 and TRBJ1-1, with D possibly being TRBD1 (5 bases). The V gene lost 2 bases and the J gene lost 10 bases, with 20 bases spanning the gap. Germline CDR1 WNHNN, CDR2 SYGVQD (reference sequence). The CDR3 is 15 amino acids. CDR3 coding DNA: TGCGCCAGCAGTGAGAATGCAGTAAGGGGTACCGGAGCTTTCTTT. Encoded protein: CASSENAVRGTGAFF.

This rearrangement joins TRBV4-3 to TRBJ2-1; 7 bases fit TRBD1. The V and J ends lost 0 bases and 5 bases, in that order; junction bases with no gene match: 7. Germline V CDR1 and CDR2: LGHNA, YSLEER. The CDR3 contains 16 residues. CDR3 sequence: CASSQDGPGGNNEQFF. The CDR3 coding sequence is TGCGCCAGCAGCCAAGATGGGCCAGGGGGTAACAATGAGCAGTTCTTC.

In the case of this clone: This sample includes further DNA sequences coding for the same CDR3. V gene TRBV19 combines with J gene TRBJ1-5, with TRBD1 matching 8 bases. CDR1 and CDR2 from the germline V gene are LNHDA and SQIVND (reference sequence). J lost 0 bases, V lost 9 bases, and 7 bases had no gene match. The CDR3 consists of 15 residues. CDR3 sequence: CASTRQGYSNQPQHF. The CDR3 region has the DNA TGTGCCAGCACGAGACAGGGGTATAGCAATCAGCCCCAGCATTTT.

The rearrangement joins TRBV7-9 to TRBJ2-2, with 8 nucleotides matching TRBD1. CDR1 is SEHNR and CDR2 is FQNEAQ in the germline V gene (reference sequence). This CDR3 region has 13 residues. The V gene end was trimmed by 6 bases and the J gene end by 7 bases; junction bases not matched to a gene: 4. The CDR3 region has the DNA TGTGCCAGCAGATGGACAGGGTACGGGGAGCTGTTTTTT. Protein product: CASRWTGYGELFF.

The chain is built from TRBV2 and TRBJ1-1; 8 nucleotides line up with TRBD1. V shed 2 bases, J shed 4 bases, and the junction held 0 bases outside the gene matches. The CDR3 extends over 13 amino acids. The germline V gene encodes CDR1 SNHLY and CDR2 FYNNEI. CDR3: CASSETGGTEAFF. In DNA form, the CDR3 reads TGTGCCAGCAGTGAAACAGGGGGCACTGAAGCTTTCTTT.